This TCR beta chain was sequenced for a study of CD8 T cells in ankylosing spondylitis. Regarding the study as a whole: Disease-linked clones reportedly concentrated significantly in matched ankylosing spondylitis synovial fluid. What appeared characteristic of ankylosing spondylitis blood was a TCR beta motif of 7 or 8 highly homologous variants.

TCRdb used MiXCR to reprocess the 5' RACE reads, holding one entry per CDR3 protein. The table shows 300,000 to 400,000 distinct CDR3 sequences, with 9.5% to 13% occurring only once. The CDR3 consists of 17 residues. From germline, CDR1 is KGHSH and CDR2 LQKENI. The V gene lost 2 bases and the J gene lost 0 bases, with 14 bases spanning the gap. Of note for this clonotype: The antigen is not known.

The sample comprised blood, either unsorted or a sorted T cell fraction (not recorded which). The sequence was collected from a female donor with ankylosing spondylitis or in good health (not recorded which). The chain employs TRBV18 and TRBJ2-1; maybe TRBD2 (5 bases). CDR3 bases: TGTGCCAGCTCACCATTAAACAGCCGGGGCTCCTACAATGAGCAGTTCTTC. Amino acids: CASSPLNSRGSYNEQFF. Based on the CDR3 plus reference TRBV18 and TRBJ2-1, the full variable domain is NAGVMQNPRHLVRRRGQEARLRCSPMKGHSHVYWYRQLPEEGLKFMVYLQKENIIDESGMPKERFSAEFPKEGPSILRIQQVVRGDSAAYFCASSPLNSRGSYNEQFFGPGTRLTVL.